The 28 T cell receptor beta chains listed next were all sequenced from one sample in a study of PD-1 blockade in classical Hodgkin lymphoma. There was relapse after autologous stem cell transplantation in every patient, and there was variation in brentuximab vedotin exposure. The repertoire was sequenced with immunoSEQ multiplex PCR; TCRdb's copy has only in-frame clones and lacks some. The sample shows about 4,700 clones, roughly 70% of them seen only once. Material: peripheral blood mononuclear cells (PBMCs), obtained before the second cycle of nivolumab. The receptors come from a human donor with classical Hodgkin lymphoma.

The V and J genes are TRBV4-2 and TRBJ2-5; D ambiguous. The length of the CDR3 is 16 residues. Germline values: CDR1 LGHNA, CDR2 YNFKEQ. V was pared by 0 bases and J by 5 bases, with 16 bases between. The CDR3 nucleotides read TGTGCCAGCAGCCAAGACGCGTACATGGTGGTCGAGACCCAGTACTTC. Its protein product is CASSQDAYMVVETQYF.

Worth noting for this clone: At one boundary the junction diverges from the germline segment, which might be a read error. The chain combines TRBV10-2 with TRBJ2-1; 12 bases align to TRBD2. This CDR3 contains 11 residues. The V gene's germline CDR1 is WSHSY and CDR2 SAAADI. The CDR3 region has the DNA TGTGCCACTAGCGGGGGGAATGAGCAGTTCTTC. Translating it yields CATSGGNEQFF.

The chain has TRBV4-1 and TRBJ2-3; 13 bases line up with TRBD2. Germline V gene sequence: CDR1 MGHRA, CDR2 YSYEKL. The trim removed 4 bases at V and 1 base at J, leaving 2 bases unmatched. The CDR3 consists of 16 residues. The CDR3 DNA reads TGCGCCAGCAGCCCAGGACTAGCGGGAGGCACAGATACGCAGTATTTT. Translated: CASSPGLAGGTDTQYF.

Written as DNA, the CDR3 is TGCGCCAGCAGCGTAACGAGGGAACAGTACAATGAGCAGTTCTTC. It codes for CASSVTREQYNEQFF. This chain connects TRBV4-3 to TRBJ2-1; D may be TRBD2 (5 bases). Germline assignment: CDR1 LGHNA and CDR2 YSLEER. Deletions cut 5 bases from V and 4 bases from J, with 15 bases between. The CDR3 totals 15 residues.

The gene calls are TRBV6-1 and TRBJ1-2; a weak D match, TRBD1 (6 bases). V lost 8 bases to trimming and J lost 0 bases, with 13 bases between them. Germline V CDR1 and CDR2: MNHNS, SASEGT. The CDR3 is 14 amino acids. The CDR3 DNA reads TGTGCCAGCTCTCAGGGACATGCTAACTATGGCTACACCTTC. Its protein product is CASSQGHANYGYTF.

This rearrangement joins TRBV10-1 to TRBJ2-1; D perhaps matches TRBD2 (6 bases). Germline-derived CDR1 and CDR2 are WNHNN and SYGVQD (reference sequence). This CDR3 is built from 13 residues. Between the trimmed V and J ends, which lost 8 bases and 10 bases, there was a span of 18 bases. The CDR3 is CASGTSRFGEQFF. CDR3 coding DNA: TGCGCCAGCGGGACTTCCCGATTTGGGGAGCAGTTCTTC.

The CDR3 nucleotides are TGTGCCAGCAGCTTAGCCATACAGGGAGCGTTCGACTATGGCTACACCTTC. Protein: CASSLAIQGAFDYGYTF. The chain links TRBV11-2 to TRBJ1-2, with D possibly being TRBD1 (6 bases). Germline values: CDR1 SGHAT, CDR2 FQNNGV. The CDR3 is made up of 17 amino acids. V shed 1 base and J shed 3 bases, with 18 bases lying between them.

This chain joins TRBV28 and TRBJ1-1, with D perhaps TRBD1 (5 bases). Germline V gives CDR1 MDHEN, CDR2 SYDVKM. The CDR3 has 19 residues. Trimming removed 3 bases from V and 1 base from J, with 24 bases in between. The CDR3 coding sequence is TGTGCCAGCAGTTTCCCCCTTTCCGACAGCGTGTACGGGAACACTGAAGCTTTCTTT. This sequence encodes CASSFPLSDSVYGNTEAFF. Full variable domain (rest looked up from reference TRBV28 and TRBJ1-1): DVKVTQSSRYLVKRTGEKVFLECVQDMDHENMFWYRQDPGLGLRLIYFSYDVKMKEKGDIPEGYSVSREKKERFSLILESASTNQTSMYLCASSFPLSDSVYGNTEAFFGQGTRLTVV.

A single count supports this clone. The chain links TRBV7-9 to TRBJ1-1; 7 nucleotides agree with TRBD1. CDR3 length: 15 residues. Per the germline V gene, CDR1 is SEHNR and CDR2 is FQNEAQ (reference sequence). V gave up 3 bases and J gave up 2 bases; unmatched junction bases: 6. CDR3 residues: CASSFRDSINTEAFF. CDR3 in DNA: TGTGCCAGCAGCTTCAGGGACAGTATTAACACTGAAGCTTTCTTT.

CDR3 DNA: TGCGCCAGCAGCTCCTCGACTAGCGGGGCGGATACGCAGTATTTT. Residues: CASSSSTSGADTQYF. The chain links TRBV5-1 to TRBJ2-3; 11 bases fit TRBD2. CDR3 length: 15 residues. Germline-derived CDR1 and CDR2 are SGHRS and YFSETQ. V shed 3 bases, J shed 6 bases, and the junction held 6 bases outside the gene matches.

This sequence joins TRBV6-1 and TRBJ2-7, with 9 positions matching TRBD1. The CDR3 is made up of 12 amino acids. Trimming cost V 6 bases and J 4 bases; bases outside gene matches: 1. Germline-derived CDR1 and CDR2 are MNHNS and SASEGT. The CDR3 region is CASRQGAYEQYF. DNA of the CDR3: TGTGCCAGCAGACAGGGGGCTTACGAGCAGTACTTC.

The chain employs TRBV6-4 and TRBJ2-1; 8 nucleotides line up with TRBD1. J gave up 8 bases and V 4 bases, and 4 bases lay outside the gene matches. CDR1 is MRHNA, CDR2 SNTAGT, per germline. This CDR3 comprises 13 residues. The CDR3 DNA sequence: TGTGCCAGCAGTGCGGACAGGGAAGATGAGCAGTTCTTC. This encodes CASSADREDEQFF.

The chain has TRBV6-1 and TRBJ1-2, with 9 bases fitting TRBD1. Germline-derived CDR1 and CDR2 are MNHNS and SASEGT. This CDR3 contains 14 residues. Unmatched junction bases numbered 6, after V lost 5 bases and J lost 5 bases. Written as DNA, the CDR3 is TGTGCCAGCAGTTTGGGACAGGGTGGATATGGCTACACCTTC. This translates into CASSLGQGGYGYTF.

The chain joins TRBV7-2 to TRBJ2-5, with D unclear. CDR3 length: 14 amino acids. Trimming removed 5 bases at V and 4 bases at J, with 14 bases between. Germline CDR1 reads SGHTA; CDR2 reads FQGNSA. The CDR3 DNA sequence: TGTGCCAGCAGCCTGGCACGCGGCACAGAGACCCAGTACTTC. This translates into CASSLARGTETQYF.

This rearrangement joins TRBV19 to TRBJ1-1; D might be TRBD1 (6 bases). Germline V lookup: CDR1 LNHDA, CDR2 SQIVND (reference sequence). The CDR3 is 14 amino acids. V shed 3 bases and J shed 1 base, with 9 bases lying between them. This chain's CDR3 is CASSIWTENTEAFF. The CDR3, as DNA: TGTGCCAGTAGTATCTGGACAGAGAACACTGAAGCTTTCTTT.

The chain employs TRBV5-4 and TRBJ2-2; a possible D gene is TRBD2 (7 bases). CDR1 and CDR2 (germline): SGHNT, YYREEE (reference sequence). CDR3 size: 15 residues. V was cut by 4 bases and J by 6 bases, with 16 bases left in between. Here the CDR3 reads CASSPGRGAPGELFF. In nucleotides, the CDR3 is TGTGCCAGCAGCCCGGGACGGGGGGCCCCCGGGGAGCTGTTTTTT.

The chain has TRBV5-1 and TRBJ2-1; 8 nucleotides agree with TRBD1. Losses at the gene ends were 3 bases for V and 6 bases for J; bases not matched to a gene: 14. The CDR3 runs 17 residues. Germline loops: CDR1 SGHRS, CDR2 YFSETQ. This chain's CDR3 is CASSSSTGQGSGNEQFF. The CDR3 region has the DNA TGCGCCAGCAGCTCTTCAACCGGACAGGGATCGGGCAATGAGCAGTTCTTC.

V is TRBV27 and J is TRBJ1-2; 7 bases match TRBD1. The V gene end was trimmed by 6 bases and the J gene end by 4 bases; junction bases not matched to a gene: 5. The germline gives CDR1 MNHEY, CDR2 SMNVEV (reference sequence). This CDR3 region has 13 residues. CDR3 sequence: CASSPGQSYGYTF. The CDR3 DNA reads as TGTGCCAGCAGCCCGGGACAGTCCTATGGCTACACCTTC.

This chain links TRBV19 with TRBJ1-1; possible D gene TRBD1, 5 bases. V was shortened by 8 bases and J by 0 bases, with 13 bases between the two germline ends. Per germline, CDR1 LNHDA and CDR2 SQIVND (reference sequence). The CDR3 is made up of 14 amino acids. CDR3 region: CASRQSGVNTEAFF. The CDR3, as DNA: TGTGCCAGTCGCCAATCGGGGGTGAACACTGAAGCTTTCTTT.

This chain links TRBV4-2 with TRBJ2-5; 8 bases are shared with TRBD2. This CDR3 is built from 16 residues. Germline CDR1 is LGHNA and CDR2 is YNFKEQ. V was clipped by 8 bases and J by 5 bases; unmatched bases: 16. CDR3 bases: TGTGCCAGCTCAAATCCTGGGCGGGGGGCCGGGGAGACCCAGTACTTC. Its protein is CASSNPGRGAGETQYF.

This clone was observed a handful of times. The V gene is TRBV15, the J gene TRBJ2-3; the match to TRBD2 covers 8 bases. CDR3 size: 17 residues. Germline V gene lookup returns CDR1 LNHNV and CDR2 YYDKDF (reference sequence). The V segment lost 0 bases and the J segment 4 bases; nucleotides outside the gene matches: 9. The CDR3 reads CATSRDHGGAESDTQYF. The DNA of the CDR3 is TGTGCCACCAGCAGAGATCACGGGGGGGCCGAATCAGATACGCAGTATTTT.

This chain connects TRBV5-1 to TRBJ1-1; D gene uncertain. The CDR3 extends over 15 amino acids. Germline V gene data show CDR1 as SGHRS and CDR2 as YFSETQ. V was shortened by 0 bases and J by 2 bases, with 11 bases between the two germline ends. The CDR3 sequence: CASSLGAGHNTEAFF. In nucleotides, the CDR3 is TGCGCCAGCAGCTTGGGGGCGGGTCACAACACTGAAGCTTTCTTT.

This clone was seen once. This chain joins TRBV7-9 and TRBJ2-5; 8 bases align to TRBD2. Germline V gene sequence: CDR1 SEHNR, CDR2 FQNEAQ (reference sequence). V lost 4 bases to trimming and J lost 5 bases; unmatched junction nucleotides: 9. This CDR3 comprises 15 residues. This CDR3 reads CASSSQASGGETQYF. The CDR3 DNA reads TGTGCCAGCAGCTCACAGGCCTCGGGAGGGGAGACCCAGTACTTC.

The gene calls are TRBV27 and TRBJ2-1, with TRBD2 identical over 10 bases. Germline-derived CDR1 and CDR2 are MNHEY and SMNVEV (reference sequence). V trimming: 5 bases; J trimming: 3 bases; junction bases outside the gene matches: 7. This CDR3 has 16 amino acids. DNA for the CDR3: TGTGCCAGCAGTCAATCCGGGACTAGCGACTACAATGAGCAGTTCTTC. Amino acids: CASSQSGTSDYNEQFF.

The V gene is TRBV4-3, the J gene TRBJ2-7; tentatively, D is TRBD2 (5 bases). The CDR3 sequence is 15 residues long. Germline V gene data show CDR1 as LGHNA and CDR2 as YSLEER. Trimming shortened V by 0 bases and J by 7 bases, and 16 bases separated the two germline ends. CDR3 protein: CASSQDASMGSEQYF. In nucleotides, the CDR3 is TGCGCCAGCAGCCAAGATGCAAGTATGGGGAGTGAGCAGTACTTC.

In its sample, this clone was seen a few times. This likely reflects a read error, since a far larger clone is one base away. The sample holds other DNA sequences that translate to the same CDR3. The CDR3: CATSGGNEQYF. The CDR3 region has the DNA TGTGCCACTAGCGGGGGGAATGAGCAGTACTTC. The chain has TRBV10-3 and TRBJ2-7; 11 bases line up with TRBD2. Germline CDR1 ENHRY, CDR2 SYGVKD. The CDR3 extends over 11 amino acids. V dropped 10 bases and J dropped 7; count of bases not matched to a gene: 3.

A word on this clone: This may be a read error: a much more frequent sequence differs by one nucleotide. The chain employs TRBV5-6 and TRBJ1-6; the D is unclear. CDR3 length: 14 residues. CDR1 is SGHDT, CDR2 YYEEEE, per germline. The CDR3: CASSLGQSGSPPHF. The DNA of the CDR3 is TGTGCCAGCAGCTTGGGGCAGTCGGGCTCACCCCCCCACTTT. Based on the CDR3 plus reference TRBV5-6 and TRBJ1-6, the full variable domain is DAGVTQSPTHLIKTRGQQVTLRCSPKSGHDTVSWYQQALGQGPQFIFQYYEEEERQRGNFPDRFSGHQFPNYSSELNVNALLLGDSALYLCASSLGQSGSPPHFGNGTRLTVT.

This clone was picked up one time. The CDR3 protein is CASSFGTELTEAFF. The CDR3 bases are TGCGCCAGCAGCTTTGGGACAGAGTTAACTGAAGCTTTCTTT. The rearrangement joins TRBV5-1 to TRBJ1-1, with 7 nucleotides matching TRBD1. Per the germline V gene, CDR1 is SGHRS and CDR2 is YFSETQ. The ends lost 2 bases at V and 5 bases at J; junction bases unmatched: 6. This CDR3 contains 14 residues.